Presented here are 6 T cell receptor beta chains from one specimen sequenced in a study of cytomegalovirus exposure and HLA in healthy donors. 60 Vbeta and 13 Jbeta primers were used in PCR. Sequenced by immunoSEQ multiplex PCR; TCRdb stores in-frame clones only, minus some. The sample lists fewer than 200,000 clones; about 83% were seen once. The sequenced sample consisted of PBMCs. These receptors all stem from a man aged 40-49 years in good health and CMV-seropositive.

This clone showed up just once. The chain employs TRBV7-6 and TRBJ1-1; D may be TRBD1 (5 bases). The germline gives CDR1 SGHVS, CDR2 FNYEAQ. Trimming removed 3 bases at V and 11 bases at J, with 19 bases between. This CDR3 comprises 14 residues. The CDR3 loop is CASSFLPIDSGAFF. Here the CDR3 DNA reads TGTGCCAGCAGCTTCCTCCCGATAGACAGTGGGGCTTTCTTT.

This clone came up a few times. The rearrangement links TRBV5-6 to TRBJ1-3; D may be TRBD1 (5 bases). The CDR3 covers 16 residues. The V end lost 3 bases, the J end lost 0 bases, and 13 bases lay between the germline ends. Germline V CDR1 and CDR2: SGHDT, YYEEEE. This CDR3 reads CASSSPGLSSGNTIYF. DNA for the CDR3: TGTGCCAGCAGCTCACCGGGACTGAGCTCTGGAAACACCATATATTTT.

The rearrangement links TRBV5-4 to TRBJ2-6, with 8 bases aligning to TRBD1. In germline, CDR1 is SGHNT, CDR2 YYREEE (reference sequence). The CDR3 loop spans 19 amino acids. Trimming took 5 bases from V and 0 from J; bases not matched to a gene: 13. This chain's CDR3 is CASRGGQGRAVSGANVLTF. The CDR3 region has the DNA TGTGCCAGCAGGGGAGGACAGGGCCGAGCGGTCTCTGGGGCCAACGTCCTGACTTTC.

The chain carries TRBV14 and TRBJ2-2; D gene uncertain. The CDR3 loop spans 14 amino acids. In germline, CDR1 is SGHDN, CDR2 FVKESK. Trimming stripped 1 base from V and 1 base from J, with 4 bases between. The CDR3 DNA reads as TGTGCCAGCAGCCAAGGAGTGAACACCGGGGAGCTGTTTTTT. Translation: CASSQGVNTGELFF.

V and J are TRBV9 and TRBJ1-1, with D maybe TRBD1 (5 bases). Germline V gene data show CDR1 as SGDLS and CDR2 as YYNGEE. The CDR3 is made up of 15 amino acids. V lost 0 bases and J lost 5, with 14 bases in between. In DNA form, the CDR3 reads TGTGCCAGCAGCGTAGCCTCAGCGGGGCGAACTGAAGCTTTCTTT. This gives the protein CASSVASAGRTEAFF.

CDR3 amino acids: CASSYSGEVPQETQYF. DNA of the CDR3: TGTGCCAGCAGTTACTCTGGGGAGGTACCACAAGAGACCCAGTACTTC. The rearrangement uses TRBV6-5 and TRBJ2-5, with a tentative D call TRBD2 (6 bases). V gave up 0 bases and J gave up 2 bases, with 13 bases separating them. The CDR3 is made up of 16 amino acids. The V gene's germline CDR1 is MNHEY and CDR2 SVGAGI.